These 32 T cell receptor beta chains share one sample of origin, sequenced in a study of T cells in Graves' hyperthyroidism and ophthalmopathy. Amplified TCR beta CDR3 regions derived from RNA transcripts. TCR CDR3 underwent first-round RT-PCR with the HTBI primer set. Using its own MiXCR run on the multiplex PCR reads, TCRdb lists one record per CDR3 protein. The data contain 250,000 or so distinct CDR3 sequences, roughly 15% of them singletons. The sequencing sample was made of blood. These receptors were collected from a woman between 45 and 65 years old with Graves' hyperthyroidism that later progressed to Graves' ophthalmopathy.

This clonotype turned up a few times. The chain combines TRBV20-1 with TRBJ2-2, with D maybe TRBD1 (5 bases). V dropped 7 bases and J dropped 4 bases, with 13 bases sitting between them. This CDR3 is built from 13 residues. Germline-derived CDR1 and CDR2 are DFQATT and SNEGSKA (reference sequence). The CDR3 DNA reads TGCAGTGTCGATGGGGCCCCCACCGGGGAGCTGTTTTTT. This codes for CSVDGAPTGELFF.

This clonotype was observed many times. The chain employs TRBV28 and TRBJ1-6; 10 bases align to TRBD1. This CDR3 has 15 amino acids. Trimming removed 4 bases from V and 10 bases from J; junction bases left unmatched: 7. CDR1 and CDR2 (germline): MDHEN, SYDVKM. This CDR3 reads CASSSTGTGDSPLHF. DNA of the CDR3: TGTGCCAGCAGTTCGACTGGGACAGGGGACTCACCCCTCCACTTT.

This clonotype showed up many times. The rearrangement uses TRBV3-1 and TRBJ2-2; D gene unclear. The CDR3 contains 14 residues. In germline, CDR1 is LGHDT, CDR2 YNNKEL (reference sequence). The V gene lost 1 base and the J gene lost 4 bases, with 7 bases spanning the gap. In nucleotides, the CDR3 is TGTGCCAGCAGCCAAGGGACCCCCACCGGGGAGCTGTTTTTT. It specifies CASSQGTPTGELFF.

J is TRBJ2-7 and V is TRBV2; D possibly matches TRBD1 or TRBD2 (5 bases each). Per germline, CDR1 SNHLY and CDR2 FYNNEI. There are 15 residues in the CDR3. The V and J ends lost 3 bases and 7 bases respectively, with 19 bases between them. The CDR3 here is CASSEQRNPAGEQYF. DNA for the CDR3: TGTGCCAGCAGTGAGCAGCGGAACCCAGCAGGGGAGCAGTACTTC.

This clonotype was seen ten or more times. J is TRBJ1-1 and V is TRBV2, with D unclear. V lost 10 bases, J lost 2 bases, and 14 bases lay in between. The CDR3 runs to 13 residues. The V gene's germline CDR1 is SNHLY and CDR2 FYNNEI. In DNA form, the CDR3 reads TGTGCCACTAAAGAAGGGATAAACACTGAAGCTTTCTTT. Translating gives CATKEGINTEAFF. The variable domain in full, completed from reference TRBV2 and TRBJ1-1, reads EPEVTQTPSHQVTQMGQEVILRCVPISNHLYFYWYRQILGQKVEFLVSFYNNEISEKSEIFDDQFSVERPDGSNFTLKIRSTKLEDSAMYFCATKEGINTEAFFGQGTRLTVV.

The CDR3 sequence: CASSLQEQGEKLFF. CDR3 in DNA: TGCGCCAGCAGTTTACAGGAACAGGGGGAAAAACTGTTTTTT. The chain is built from TRBV5-1 and TRBJ1-4, with 7 bases lining up with TRBD1. The CDR3 extends over 14 amino acids. The germline V gene encodes CDR1 SGHRS and CDR2 YFSETQ. V lost 5 bases to trimming and J lost 8 bases; unmatched junction nucleotides: 9.

In its sample, this clonotype was seen many times. The chain joins TRBV29-1 to TRBJ1-1, with a possible D match to TRBD1 (5 bases). This CDR3 comprises 13 residues. V lost 4 bases, J lost 1 base, and 10 bases lay in between. The germline gives CDR1 SQVTM, CDR2 ANQGSEA. The CDR3 bases are TGCAGCGTTGGGGGACGGGGGAACACTGAAGCTTTCTTT. Its protein is CSVGGRGNTEAFF.

This clonotype was recorded at least ten times. The chain uses TRBV20-1 and TRBJ1-1, with D uncertain. Deletions cut 3 bases from V and 4 bases from J, with 9 bases between. Germline V CDR1 and CDR2: DFQATT, SNEGSKA (reference sequence). The length of the CDR3 is 12 residues. For the CDR3, the DNA is TGCAGTGCTAGTAATGCGGGCACTGAAGCTTTCTTT. It specifies CSASNAGTEAFF.

The chain recombines TRBV16 with TRBJ2-1, with TRBD2 identical over 8 bases. This CDR3 spans 15 amino acids. CDR1 is KGHSY, CDR2 FQNENV, per germline. V lost 7 bases, J lost 15 bases, and 20 bases stayed unmatched. CDR3 amino acids: CASTQWGLGMLTPFF. In DNA, the CDR3 is TGTGCCAGCACCCAGTGGGGACTAGGGATGCTCACGCCGTTCTTC. Filled out from reference TRBV16 and TRBJ2-1, the complete variable domain reads GEEVAQTPKHLVRGEGQKAKLYCAPIKGHSYVFWYQQVLKNEFKFLISFQNENVFDETGMPKERFSAKCLPNSPCSLEIQATKLEDSAVYFCASTQWGLGMLTPFFGPGTRLTVL.

This sequence joins TRBV5-1 and TRBJ2-1; 8 positions match TRBD1. Germline V gene data show CDR1 as SGHRS and CDR2 as YFSETQ. CDR3 length equals 12 residues. With V trimmed by 4 bases and J by 9 bases, 3 bases remained unmatched. CDR3: CASSRTGSEQFF. The CDR3, as DNA: TGCGCCAGCAGCCGGACAGGGTCTGAGCAGTTCTTC.

This clonotype was seen many times. V usage is TRBV5-4 and J usage is TRBJ2-3; the match to TRBD2 covers 12 bases. CDR3 size: 17 residues. The V and J ends lost 4 bases and 2 bases, in that order; junction bases with no gene match: 8. CDR1 is SGHNT and CDR2 is YYREEE in the germline V gene (reference sequence). CDR3 nucleotides: TGTGCCAGCAGCCCAGGACTAGCGGGACTCTTCACAGATACGCAGTATTTT. This codes for CASSPGLAGLFTDTQYF.

This clonotype was seen only a few times. The gene calls are TRBV4-2 and TRBJ2-2, with D hard to call. The CDR3 contains 18 residues. V lost 4 bases to trimming and J lost 4 bases, with 22 bases between them. Germline values: CDR1 LGHNA, CDR2 YNFKEQ. The CDR3 protein is CASSREAKPRLITGELFF. CDR3 in DNA: TGTGCCAGCAGCCGAGAGGCGAAGCCGAGACTTATCACCGGGGAGCTGTTTTTT.

This clonotype was found a few times. V and J are TRBV4-1 and TRBJ1-4; TRBD1 agrees at 7 bases. Trimming removed 4 bases from V and 7 bases from J; junction bases left unmatched: 3. Germline V gene sequence: CDR1 MGHRA, CDR2 YSYEKL. The CDR3 spans 13 residues. The CDR3 DNA reads TGCGCCAGCAGCCGAGACAGGGCTGAAAAACTGTTTTTT. Translation gives CASSRDRAEKLFF.

On this clonotype itself: The junction and the germline gene differ at one end; a read error may be behind it. This rearrangement joins TRBV6-2 or TRBV6-3 to TRBJ1-5, with unresolved D. The germline gives CDR1 MNHEY, CDR2 SVGEGT. This CDR3 region has 15 residues. CDR3 in amino acids: CASRSRESVYQPRHF. The CDR3 bases are TGTGCCAGCAGGTCACGGGAGTCAGTCTATCAGCCCCGGCATTTT.

This clonotype has a handful of counts. The genes are TRBV9 and TRBJ2-5; the match to TRBD1 covers 10 bases. The CDR3 is made up of 16 amino acids. Looked up from germline, CDR1 is SGDLS and CDR2 is YYNGEE. With V trimmed by 4 bases and J by 1 base, 7 bases remained unmatched. This chain's CDR3 is CASSPPGQGTQETQYF. CDR3 sequence (DNA): TGTGCCAGCAGCCCTCCGGGACAGGGGACCCAAGAGACCCAGTACTTC.

This clonotype has ten or more counts. V gene TRBV5-6 combines with J gene TRBJ1-1; no clear D gene. V was clipped by 3 bases and J by 3 bases, with 6 bases between them. CDR1 and CDR2 from the germline V gene are SGHDT and YYEEEE. The CDR3 covers 12 residues. Written as DNA, the CDR3 is TGTGCCAGCAGCTCGGGAGACACTGAAGCTTTCTTT. Translated: CASSSGDTEAFF.

This clonotype has at least ten counts. The chain joins TRBV20-1 to TRBJ2-1, with 12 positions matching TRBD2. J lost 6 bases, V lost 1 base, and 7 bases had no gene match. In germline, CDR1 is DFQATT, CDR2 SNEGSKA (reference sequence). The CDR3 spans 16 residues. CDR3 residues: CSARASSGRAGNEQFF. DNA for the CDR3: TGCAGTGCTAGAGCGTCTAGCGGGAGGGCGGGCAATGAGCAGTTCTTC.

Many counts were recorded for this clonotype. The chain combines TRBV6-1 with TRBJ1-1; D unresolved. Germline V gene lookup returns CDR1 MNHNS and CDR2 SASEGT. With 7 bases removed from V and 4 bases from J, the gap between germline ends came to 13 bases. This CDR3 is built from 13 residues. CDR3: CASTPMGGTEAFF. CDR3 DNA sequence: TGTGCCAGCACCCCTATGGGAGGCACTGAAGCTTTCTTT.

This clonotype appeared a single time. V gene TRBV20-1 combines with J gene TRBJ1-1; possible D gene TRBD1, 5 bases. Trimming removed 6 bases from V and 4 bases from J, with 12 bases in between. Germline V gene sequence: CDR1 DFQATT, CDR2 SNEGSKA (reference sequence). CDR3 size: 12 residues. CDR3 in amino acids: CSAPGTGTEAFF. In DNA, the CDR3 is TGCAGTGCCCCAGGGACGGGCACTGAAGCTTTCTTT.

There are a few counts of this clonotype. The chain has TRBV27 and TRBJ1-4; TRBD1 is a possible D gene (5 bases). The CDR3 contains 15 residues. Germline CDR1 reads MNHEY; CDR2 reads SMNVEV (reference sequence). Trimming took 2 bases from V and 6 from J, leaving 13 bases between them. As DNA, the CDR3 is TGTGCCAGCAGTTTAAGGGGTTTTGGGGATGAAAAACTGTTTTTT. Its protein product is CASSLRGFGDEKLFF.

In this sample, this clonotype turned up many times. The chain employs TRBV7-9 and TRBJ2-5, with D possibly TRBD2 on 6 matching bases. The V end was cut by 5 bases, the J end by 3 bases, with 13 bases between. The CDR3 totals 14 residues. CDR1 is SEHNR and CDR2 is FQNEAQ in the germline V gene (reference sequence). The CDR3 DNA reads as TGTGCCAGCAGCCCGCGGGATTTAGAAGAGACCCAGTACTTC. Translating gives CASSPRDLEETQYF. The variable domain in full, with the rest retrieved from reference TRBV7-9 and TRBJ2-5, is DTGVSQNPRHKITKRGQNVTFRCDPISEHNRLYWYRQTLGQGPEFLTYFQNEAQLEKSRLLSDRFSAERPKGSFSTLEIQRTEQGDSAMYLCASSPRDLEETQYFGPGTRLLVL.

This clonotype was seen repeatedly, ten times or more. DNA of the CDR3: TGCGCCAGCAGCTTACAGGGGGGTCAGCCCCAGCATTTT. Protein: CASSLQGGQPQHF. The chain carries TRBV5-1 and TRBJ1-5; 8 positions match TRBD1. Losses at the gene ends were 2 bases for V and 6 bases for J; bases not matched to a gene: 1. Germline lookup yields CDR1 SGHRS and CDR2 YFSETQ. The CDR3 length is 13 residues.

The J gene is TRBJ2-7, the V gene TRBV5-4, with TRBD1 as a possible D gene (5 bases). The CDR3 covers 16 residues. V was cut by 2 bases and J by 0 bases, with 15 bases left in between. From germline, CDR1 is SGHNT and CDR2 YYREEE (reference sequence). CDR3 residues: CASSFSLLGPSYEQYF. The CDR3 DNA is TGTGCCAGCAGCTTTTCCCTTCTGGGGCCCTCCTACGAGCAGTACTTC.

This clonotype was detected many times. In DNA, the CDR3 is TGTGCCAGCAGCGCCACTAGCGGGAGGGCCGGTGAGCAGTTCTTC. It codes for CASSATSGRAGEQFF. The genes are TRBV9 and TRBJ2-1, with 13 bases lining up with TRBD2. Losses at the gene ends were 3 bases for V and 9 bases for J; bases not matched to a gene: 6. This CDR3 region has 15 residues. In germline, CDR1 is SGDLS, CDR2 YYNGEE.

This clonotype was seen repeatedly, ten times or more. The chain links TRBV6-1 to TRBJ2-3; D not resolved. V was cut by 0 bases and J by 6 bases, with 16 bases left in between. This CDR3 has 16 residues. CDR1 and CDR2 from the germline V gene are MNHNS and SASEGT. The CDR3 loop is CASSEARLLKWDTQYF. The DNA of the CDR3 is TGTGCCAGCAGTGAAGCCCGGCTCCTCAAATGGGATACGCAGTATTTT.

This clonotype occurred many times. The chain employs TRBV2 and TRBJ1-1; a weak D match, TRBD1 (5 bases). Germline CDR1 reads SNHLY; CDR2 reads FYNNEI. This CDR3 has 14 residues. V lost 5 bases and J lost 0, with 10 bases in between. The CDR3 DNA reads as TGTGCCAGCAGTATTCAGGGATTGAACACTGAAGCTTTCTTT. Amino acids: CASSIQGLNTEAFF. The whole variable domain, filled in from reference TRBV2 and TRBJ1-1, reads EPEVTQTPSHQVTQMGQEVILRCVPISNHLYFYWYRQILGQKVEFLVSFYNNEISEKSEIFDDQFSVERPDGSNFTLKIRSTKLEDSAMYFCASSIQGLNTEAFFGQGTRLTVV.

This clonotype appeared many times. The chain uses TRBV28 and TRBJ1-1; D is possibly TRBD1 (5 bases). Germline-derived CDR1 and CDR2 are MDHEN and SYDVKM. V lost 7 bases, J lost 10 bases, and 13 bases lay in between. The CDR3 contains 11 residues. The CDR3 nucleotides read TGTGCCAGCACCTTGACGGGGGTAGCTTTCTTT. Residues: CASTLTGVAFF.

The V call is TRBV9, the J call TRBJ2-1; no definite D call. This CDR3 comprises 12 residues. V shed 1 base and J shed 6 bases, with 5 bases lying between them. Germline V gives CDR1 SGDLS, CDR2 YYNGEE. The CDR3 region is CASSVSTNEQFF. The CDR3 region has the DNA TGTGCCAGCAGCGTATCTACCAATGAGCAGTTCTTC.

This clonotype appeared many times. The genes are TRBV27 and TRBJ2-1; 9 bases agree with TRBD2. CDR3 length: 14 residues. CDR1 is MNHEY and CDR2 is SMNVEV in the germline V gene (reference sequence). The CDR3 here is CVTQTSGGYNEQFF. The CDR3 DNA reads TGTGTGACTCAGACTAGCGGAGGATACAATGAGCAGTTCTTC.

This clonotype has a count of ten or more. The gene calls are TRBV11-2 and TRBJ2-3; weak D call: TRBD1 (6 bases). Germline CDR1 and CDR2: SGHAT and FQNNGV. Trimming cost V 4 bases and J 10 bases, with 12 bases left between them. This CDR3 comprises 12 residues. The CDR3 is CASSYQEGAQYF. In DNA, the CDR3 is TGTGCCAGCAGCTACCAAGAGGGGGCGCAGTATTTT.

This clonotype was observed a few times. The chain combines TRBV9 with TRBJ1-2, with D perhaps matching TRBD1 (6 bases). V was pared by 0 bases and J by 8 bases, with 14 bases between. CDR1 and CDR2 (germline): SGDLS, YYNGEE. This CDR3 comprises 14 residues. DNA of the CDR3: TGTGCCAGCAGCGTAGAGGCCAGGGGTCTCGGCTACACCTTC. This codes for CASSVEARGLGYTF.

This clonotype was recorded at least ten times. The chain employs TRBV11-3 and TRBJ2-1; possibly TRBD2 for D (6 bases). The V gene lost 1 base and the J gene lost 3 bases, with 16 bases spanning the gap. Germline CDR1 SGHNT, CDR2 YENEEA. The CDR3 loop spans 17 amino acids. The CDR3 sequence: CASSLGGWRDHYNEQFF. CDR3 bases: TGTGCCAGCAGCTTAGGGGGTTGGCGGGACCACTACAATGAGCAGTTCTTC.